Listed here are 5 T cell receptor beta chains from one sample, sequenced in a study of identifying expanded T cells in peripheral blood. Here immunoSEQ multiplex PCR was the method, and the copy in TCRdb shows in-frame clones only, minus some. The sample has tens of thousands of clones, approximately 82% seen once. The sample taken for sequencing was blood. The receptors originated from a person between 18 and 70 years old in good health.

This clone appeared once. The chain links TRBV19 to TRBJ2-2, with TRBD2 identical over 7 bases. CDR3 size: 15 residues. Germline CDR1 reads LNHDA; CDR2 reads SQIVND (reference sequence). The trim removed 7 bases at V and 6 bases at J, leaving 11 bases unmatched. CDR3 residues: CASTGGGMRAGELFF. CDR3 coding DNA: TGTGCCAGTACGGGAGGAGGGATGAGGGCCGGGGAGCTGTTTTTT. The full variable domain, its missing parts supplied by reference TRBV19 and TRBJ2-2, is DGGITQSPKYLFRKEGQNVTLSCEQNLNHDAMYWYRQDPGQGLRLIYYSQIVNDFQKGDIAEGYSVSREKKESFPLTVTSAQKNPTAFYLCASTGGGMRAGELFFGEGSRLTVL.

The chain combines TRBV7-9 with TRBJ2-1; the D gene is possibly TRBD1 (5 bases). Trimming pared 5 bases from V and 5 bases from J, leaving 13 bases between. The CDR3 consists of 14 residues. Per germline, CDR1 SEHNR and CDR2 FQNEAQ (reference sequence). The CDR3 DNA follows: TGTGCCAGCAGCCTTGACGACAGTAACAATGAGCAGTTCTTC. Its translation: CASSLDDSNNEQFF.

The chain carries TRBV7-5 and TRBJ2-3; the table calls TRBD2, which could not be checked here. TRBV7-5 is recorded as a pseudogene. CDR3 length equals 15 residues. The chain's CDR3 is CARSFLLSRTDTQYF. CDR3 in DNA: TGTGCCAGAAGCTTTTTACTTTCACGGACAGATACGCAGTATTTT.

This rearrangement joins TRBV7-2 to TRBJ2-3; TRBD2 is a possible D gene (5 bases). CDR1 and CDR2 from the germline V gene are SGHTA and FQGNSA. V was trimmed by 5 bases and J by 4 bases, leaving 19 bases between them. This CDR3 spans 16 amino acids. The CDR3 region has the DNA TGTGCCAGCAGCCCCAAACTAGTTTTTGTCGCAGATACGCAGTATTTT. Protein: CASSPKLVFVADTQYF.

The chain has TRBV5-4 and TRBJ2-7, with 11 bases fitting TRBD2. V shed 0 bases, J shed 7 bases, and the junction held 6 bases outside the gene matches. Germline-derived CDR1 and CDR2 are SGHNT and YYREEE (reference sequence). This CDR3 contains 15 residues. The CDR3 DNA sequence: TGTGCCAGCAGCTTGGAAACTAGCGGGAGTGGTGAGCAGTACTTC. Translation gives CASSLETSGSGEQYF.